Listed here are 30 T cell receptor beta chains from one sample, sequenced in a study of PD-L1 blockade in urothelial cancer. The time point is: peripheral blood 6 weeks after treatment start. Libraries were prepared by immunoSEQ multiplex PCR; TCRdb keeps only in-frame clonotypes and omits some of them. The top ten hold roughly 8% of the sample, which has approximately 83,000 clones, 83% seen once. The sequences come from PBMCs, collected around atezolizumab (anti-PD-L1) treatment. These receptors came from a man in his sixties or seventies with urothelial cancer.

The V gene is TRBV7-8, the J gene TRBJ1-1; D might be TRBD1 (6 bases). This CDR3 is 14 amino acids long. Deletions cut 5 bases from V and 3 bases from J, with 13 bases between. CDR1 is SGHVS and CDR2 is FQNEAQ in the germline V gene. CDR3 DNA: TGTGCCAGCAGCCCGGACAGCAGCTACACTGAAGCTTTCTTT. It translates to CASSPDSSYTEAFF.

On this clone itself: This same CDR3 is encoded by further DNA sequences in the sample. The J gene is TRBJ2-2, the V gene TRBV6-5; D is unresolved. The CDR3 runs 15 residues. CDR1 is MNHEY, CDR2 SVGAGI, per germline. Trimming removed 0 bases at V and 1 base at J, with 6 bases between. CDR3 bases: TGTGCCAGCAGTTACTCCCGCGGGAACACCGGGGAGCTGTTTTTT. Residues: CASSYSRGNTGELFF.

The chain recombines TRBV5-4 with TRBJ2-1; 7 bases line up with TRBD2. With V trimmed by 3 bases and J by 4 bases, 10 bases remained unmatched. The CDR3 loop spans 16 amino acids. Looked up from germline, CDR1 is SGHNT and CDR2 is YYREEE (reference sequence). As DNA, the CDR3 is TGTGCCAGCAGCTCGTCTAGCGGAGTCCCGTACAATGAGCAGTTCTTC. Translation gives CASSSSSGVPYNEQFF.

The chain carries TRBV2 and TRBJ2-5; 7 positions agree with TRBD1. The germline gives CDR1 SNHLY, CDR2 FYNNEI. The CDR3 has 14 amino acids. V lost 8 bases to trimming and J lost 5 bases; unmatched junction nucleotides: 11. The CDR3 loop is CASHRQGFGETQYF. CDR3 sequence (DNA): TGTGCCAGCCATAGACAGGGATTCGGGGAGACCCAGTACTTC.

The V gene is TRBV19, the J gene TRBJ2-3; TRBD1 matches at 7 bases. With 2 bases clipped from V and 4 bases from J, the junction kept 12 bases outside the gene matches. The germline V gene encodes CDR1 LNHDA and CDR2 SQIVND (reference sequence). The CDR3 length is 17 residues. CDR3 residues: CASSISRDRSRSDTQYF. The CDR3 nucleotides read TGTGCCAGTAGTATAAGCCGGGACAGATCAAGGTCAGATACGCAGTATTTT.

This clone was seen once. The J gene is TRBJ2-5, the V gene TRBV19, with 10 bases fitting TRBD2. The trim removed 5 bases at V and 2 bases at J, leaving 8 bases unmatched. This CDR3 has 16 residues. Germline assignment: CDR1 LNHDA and CDR2 SQIVND (reference sequence). CDR3 nucleotide sequence: TGTGCCAGTAGTTCCCGACTAGCGGGTCATCAAGAGACCCAGTACTTC. It codes for CASSSRLAGHQETQYF.

The chain uses TRBV2 and TRBJ1-2; a possible D gene is TRBD1 (6 bases). The germline CDR1 and CDR2 sequences are SNHLY and FYNNEI. Trimming removed 8 bases from V and 2 bases from J, with 21 bases in between. The CDR3 runs to 16 residues. The CDR3 is CASGLSRDTTNYGYTF. In DNA, the CDR3 is TGTGCCAGCGGACTCAGCCGGGACACAACAAACTATGGCTACACCTTC.

V and J are TRBV5-1 and TRBJ1-2; 7 bases fit TRBD1. Germline-derived CDR1 and CDR2 are SGHRS and YFSETQ. J was trimmed by 3 bases and V by 1 base; bases with no gene match: 6. The CDR3 covers 15 residues. The CDR3 DNA reads as TGCGCCAGCAGCTTGACAGGGGCCCTTGACTATGGCTACACCTTC. Its protein is CASSLTGALDYGYTF.

This clone was detected only once. The rearrangement links TRBV7-3 to TRBJ2-2; D unresolved. V was cut by 4 bases and J by 4 bases, with 4 bases left in between. Germline V lookup: CDR1 SGHTA, CDR2 FQGTGA. This CDR3 has 12 amino acids. The CDR3 loop reads CASSSSTGELFF. The CDR3 DNA reads as TGTGCCAGCAGCTCCAGCACCGGGGAGCTGTTTTTT.

The chain uses TRBV7-9 and TRBJ2-3, with 8 bases matching TRBD1. V lost 4 bases to trimming and J lost 0 bases; unmatched junction nucleotides: 3. Germline V CDR1 and CDR2: SEHNR, FQNEAQ (reference sequence). This CDR3 has 15 amino acids. This CDR3 is CASSSTGGSTDTQYF. The CDR3 DNA is TGTGCCAGCAGCTCTACAGGGGGTAGCACAGATACGCAGTATTTT. Looking up the rest from reference TRBV7-9 and TRBJ2-3 gives the full variable domain: DTGVSQNPRHKITKRGQNVTFRCDPISEHNRLYWYRQTLGQGPEFLTYFQNEAQLEKSRLLSDRFSAERPKGSFSTLEIQRTEQGDSAMYLCASSSTGGSTDTQYFGPGTRLTVL.

The rearrangement links TRBV6-1 to TRBJ2-2; D uncertain. The CDR3 covers 15 residues. CDR1 and CDR2 (germline): MNHNS, SASEGT. Trimming left V 6 bases short and J 4 bases short, with 15 bases between. Written as DNA, the CDR3 is TGTGCCAGCAGGGAGATACCGGTACTCACCGGGGAGCTGTTTTTT. The encoded protein is CASREIPVLTGELFF.

The V gene is TRBV5-1, the J gene TRBJ2-3, with TRBD2 matching over 7 bases. CDR1 and CDR2 from the germline V gene are SGHRS and YFSETQ. The CDR3 spans 15 residues. V shed 2 bases, J shed 1 base, and the junction held 4 bases outside the gene matches. The CDR3 DNA follows: TGCGCCAGCAGCTTCGGACTAGTAGGCACAGATACGCAGTATTTT. The encoded protein is CASSFGLVGTDTQYF. The entire variable domain, with the rest obtained from reference TRBV5-1 and TRBJ2-3, is as follows: KAGVTQTPRYLIKTRGQQVTLSCSPISGHRSVSWYQQTPGQGLQFLFEYFSETQRNKGNFPGRFSGRQFSNSRSEMNVSTLELGDSALYLCASSFGLVGTDTQYFGPGTRLTVL.

Of note for this clone: Germline is not matched at one junction end, which may reflect a read error. CDR3 nucleotides: TGTGCTAGCAGCCCTACCCTAGACAGGAACACTGAAGCTTTCTTT. Its protein product is CASSPTLDRNTEAFF. This chain uses TRBV7-7 with TRBJ1-1; a weak D match, TRBD1 (5 bases). CDR3 length: 15 amino acids. Germline-derived CDR1 and CDR2 are SSHAT and FNYEAQ (reference sequence).

The genes are TRBV9 and TRBJ2-7; TRBD2 matches at 7 bases. The length of the CDR3 is 15 residues. The germline V gene has CDR1 SGDLS and CDR2 YYNGEE. V lost 0 bases and J lost 4; bases outside the gene matches: 7. CDR3 sequence reads: CASSVAPGLQYEQYF. DNA of the CDR3: TGTGCCAGCAGCGTAGCCCCGGGACTACAATACGAGCAGTACTTC.

The rearrangement links TRBV12-5 to TRBJ2-2; TRBD2 is a possible D gene (6 bases). Trimming cost V 3 bases and J 0 bases, with 11 bases left between them. This CDR3 has 16 amino acids. Germline V gene sequence: CDR1 LGHNT, CDR2 FRNRAP. The CDR3 DNA reads TGTGCTAGTGGTTTAAAGGAGGGGTCGAACACCGGGGAGCTGTTTTTT. This codes for CASGLKEGSNTGELFF. The whole variable domain, filled in from reference TRBV12-5 and TRBJ2-2, reads DARVTQTPRHKVTEMGQEVTMRCQPILGHNTVFWYRQTMMQGLELLAYFRNRAPLDDSGMPKDRFSAEMPDATLATLKIQPSEPRDSAVYFCASGLKEGSNTGELFFGEGSRLTVL.

The genes are TRBV9 and TRBJ1-6; the D gene is possibly TRBD1 (5 bases). CDR1 and CDR2 (germline): SGDLS, YYNGEE. CDR3 length: 15 residues. Trimming shortened V by 0 bases and J by 7 bases, and 11 bases separated the two germline ends. The CDR3, as DNA: TGTGCCAGCAGCGTAGGGGGCCAGATAAATTCACCCCTCCACTTT. It translates to CASSVGGQINSPLHF.

The chain is built from TRBV7-8 and TRBJ2-7, with D maybe TRBD2 (6 bases). This CDR3 spans 13 amino acids. The ends were cut back, 2 bases at V and 3 bases at J, with 8 bases in the middle. Germline CDR1 and CDR2: SGHVS and FQNEAQ. CDR3: CASSLRGIYEQYF. As DNA, the CDR3 is TGTGCCAGCAGCTTACGGGGGATCTACGAGCAGTACTTC.

This clone was recorded a few times. The V gene is TRBV14, the J gene TRBJ2-4; D possibly corresponds to TRBD1 (6 bases). The germline V gene encodes CDR1 SGHDN and CDR2 FVKESK. The CDR3 is 13 amino acids. Trimming cost V 9 bases and J 5 bases, with 14 bases left between them. CDR3 in DNA: TGTGCCAGTTCCAGGGGACGTGAAAACATTCAGTACTTC. Translating gives CASSRGRENIQYF.

The chain recombines TRBV11-1 with TRBJ2-2; D perhaps matches TRBD2 (6 bases). The V gene lost 1 base and the J gene lost 5 bases, with 8 bases spanning the gap. The CDR3 is 14 amino acids. In germline, CDR1 is SGHAT, CDR2 FQDESV (reference sequence). CDR3 sequence (DNA): TGTGCCAGCAGCTTAGACCGGGGGACCGGGGAGCTGTTTTTT. This codes for CASSLDRGTGELFF. Looking up the rest from reference TRBV11-1 and TRBJ2-2 gives the full variable domain: EAEVAQSPRYKITEKSQAVAFWCDPISGHATLYWYRQILGQGPELLVQFQDESVVDDSQLPKDRFSAERLKGVDSTLKIQPAELGDSAMYLCASSLDRGTGELFFGEGSRLTVL.

This chain uses TRBV7-8 with TRBJ1-2, with D perhaps TRBD1 (5 bases). The ends were cut back, 0 bases at V and 4 bases at J, with 12 bases in the middle. In germline, CDR1 is SGHVS, CDR2 FQNEAQ. The CDR3 extends over 15 amino acids. CDR3 sequence (DNA): TGTGCCAGCAGCTTAGCGCAGAGACAGAGCTATGGCTACACCTTC. Translated: CASSLAQRQSYGYTF.

CDR3 nucleotides: TGCGCCAGCAGTGTAGCGCTAACCTACGAGCAGTACTTC. Translation: CASSVALTYEQYF. The chain uses TRBV10-2 and TRBJ2-7; possibly TRBD2 for D (5 bases). The CDR3 has 13 residues. Germline loops: CDR1 WSHSY, CDR2 SAAADI. With 4 bases removed from V and 2 bases from J, the gap between germline ends came to 9 bases.

The CDR3 region has the DNA TGTGCCAGCAGTTCCCCTCGGGGAGTCACTGAAGCTTTCTTT. This translates into CASSSPRGVTEAFF. V gene TRBV6-5 combines with J gene TRBJ1-1; no definite D call. Germline values: CDR1 MNHEY, CDR2 SVGAGI. Trimming stripped 4 bases from V and 4 bases from J, with 13 bases between. The CDR3 length is 14 residues.

The chain combines TRBV5-6 with TRBJ1-3; TRBD1 matches 8 bases. This CDR3 region has 16 residues. CDR1 and CDR2 (germline): SGHDT, YYEEEE. V dropped 3 bases and J dropped 0; count of bases not matched to a gene: 5. The CDR3 DNA is TGTGCCAGCAGCTACGGGACAGGAGCCTCTGGAAACACCATATATTTT. Its translation is CASSYGTGASGNTIYF.

The rearrangement joins TRBV5-1 to TRBJ2-5; 7 bases line up with TRBD1. The germline V gene encodes CDR1 SGHRS and CDR2 YFSETQ. The CDR3 runs 16 residues. With 3 bases clipped from V and 2 bases from J, the junction kept 10 bases outside the gene matches. The CDR3 spells CASSSLAGGWQETQYF. The CDR3 nucleotides are TGCGCCAGCAGCTCCCTCGCAGGGGGTTGGCAAGAGACCCAGTACTTC.

The rearrangement uses TRBV5-1 and TRBJ2-2; 8 positions match TRBD1. The CDR3 has 15 residues. Trimming cost V 4 bases and J 0 bases; bases outside gene matches: 2. From germline, CDR1 is SGHRS and CDR2 YFSETQ. In DNA, the CDR3 is TGCGCCAGCAGCCTGGACAGGGCGAACACCGGGGAGCTGTTTTTT. Translation gives CASSLDRANTGELFF.

This chain links TRBV27 with TRBJ2-5, with 8 bases identical to TRBD1. The CDR3 spans 14 residues. With V trimmed by 8 bases and J by 1 base, 6 bases remained unmatched. CDR1 and CDR2 (germline): MNHEY, SMNVEV (reference sequence). CDR3 DNA: TGTGCCAGCGGACCAGACAGGGGCCAAGAGACCCAGTACTTC. Its translation: CASGPDRGQETQYF.

The chain carries TRBV10-3 and TRBJ2-7; TRBD1 matches 7 bases. The CDR3 contains 14 residues. Per the germline V gene, CDR1 is ENHRY and CDR2 is SYGVKD. The ends lost 5 bases at V and 2 bases at J; junction bases unmatched: 6. The CDR3 region is CAISLGQETYEQYF. The CDR3 DNA follows: TGTGCCATCAGTCTTGGACAGGAAACCTACGAGCAGTACTTC.

The chain uses TRBV6-1 and TRBJ1-1; D is uncertain. The CDR3 runs to 14 residues. V was shortened by 6 bases and J by 1 base, with 12 bases between the two germline ends. The germline gives CDR1 MNHNS, CDR2 SASEGT. The DNA for the CDR3 is TGTGCCAGCAGCCTTTACGGGAAGAACACTGAAGCTTTCTTT. Translation: CASSLYGKNTEAFF.

This clone was found a few times. The CDR3 loop is CSVEASGGYNEQFF. DNA of the CDR3: TGCAGCGTTGAAGCTAGCGGGGGGTACAATGAGCAGTTCTTC. The rearrangement links TRBV29-1 to TRBJ2-1, with 11 bases matching TRBD2. V was clipped by 1 base and J by 4 bases; unmatched bases: 0. CDR3 length: 14 amino acids. Germline V gene sequence: CDR1 SQVTM, CDR2 ANQGSEA.

This clone was seen once. The junction shows a germline mismatch at one end, possibly a read error. The genes are TRBV19 and TRBJ1-2, with D tentatively TRBD1 (5 bases). Germline values: CDR1 LNHDA, CDR2 SQIVND (reference sequence). The CDR3 consists of 12 residues. The CDR3 here is CASSNRRVGSAF. In nucleotides, the CDR3 is TGTGCCAGTAGTAATCGCAGGGTGGGGTCCGCCTTC. The full variable domain, its missing parts supplied by reference TRBV19 and TRBJ1-2, is DGGITQSPKYLFRKEGQNVTLSCEQNLNHDAMYWYRQDPGQGLRLIYYSQIVNDFQKGDIAEGYSVSREKKESFPLTVTSAQKNPTAFYLCASSNRRVGSAFGSGTRLTVV.